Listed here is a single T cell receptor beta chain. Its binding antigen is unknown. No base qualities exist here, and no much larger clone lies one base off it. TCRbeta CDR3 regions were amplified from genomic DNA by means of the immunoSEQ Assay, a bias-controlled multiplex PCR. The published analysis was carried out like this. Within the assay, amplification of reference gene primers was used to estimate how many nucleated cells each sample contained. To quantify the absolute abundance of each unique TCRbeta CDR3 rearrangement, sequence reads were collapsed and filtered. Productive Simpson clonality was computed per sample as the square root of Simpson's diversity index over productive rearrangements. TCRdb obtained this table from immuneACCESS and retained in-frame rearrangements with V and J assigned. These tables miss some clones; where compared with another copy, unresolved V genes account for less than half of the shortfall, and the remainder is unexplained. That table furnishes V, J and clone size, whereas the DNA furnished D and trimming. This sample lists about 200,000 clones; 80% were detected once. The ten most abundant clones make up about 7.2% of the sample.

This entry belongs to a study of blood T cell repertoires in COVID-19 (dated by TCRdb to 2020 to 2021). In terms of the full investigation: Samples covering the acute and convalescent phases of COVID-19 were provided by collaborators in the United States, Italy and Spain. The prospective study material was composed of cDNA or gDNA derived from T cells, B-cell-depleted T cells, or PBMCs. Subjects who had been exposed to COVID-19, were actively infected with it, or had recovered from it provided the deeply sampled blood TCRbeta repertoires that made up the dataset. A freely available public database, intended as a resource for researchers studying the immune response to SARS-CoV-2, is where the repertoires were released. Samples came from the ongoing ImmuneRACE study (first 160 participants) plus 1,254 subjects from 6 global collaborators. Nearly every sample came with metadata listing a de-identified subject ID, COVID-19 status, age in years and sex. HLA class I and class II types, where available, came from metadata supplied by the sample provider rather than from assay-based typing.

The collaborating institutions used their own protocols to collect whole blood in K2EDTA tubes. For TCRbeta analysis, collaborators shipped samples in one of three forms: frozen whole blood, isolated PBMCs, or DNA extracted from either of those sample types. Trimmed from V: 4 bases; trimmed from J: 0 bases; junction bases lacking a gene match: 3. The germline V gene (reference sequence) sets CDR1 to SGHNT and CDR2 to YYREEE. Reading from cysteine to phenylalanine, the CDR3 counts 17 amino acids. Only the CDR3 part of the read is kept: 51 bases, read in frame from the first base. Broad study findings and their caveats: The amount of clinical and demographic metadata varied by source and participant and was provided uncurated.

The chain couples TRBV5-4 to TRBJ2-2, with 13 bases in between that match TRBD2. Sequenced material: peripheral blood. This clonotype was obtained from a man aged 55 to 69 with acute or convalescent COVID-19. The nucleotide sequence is TGTGCCAGCAGCCGACTAGCGGGGGGTTCGAACACCGGGGAGCTGTTTTTT. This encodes CASSRLAGGSNTGELFF.